Listed below are T cell receptor beta chains from one sample, sequenced in a study of T cells in localized non-small cell lung cancer. Data came from immunoSEQ multiplex PCR; TCRdb stores just in-frame clones and leaves some out. The data show tens of thousands of clones, 86% seen once. The specimen was peripheral blood, collected before any cancer treatment. The receptors were sampled from a male donor at least 60 years old with stage III squamous cell lung carcinoma. Each CDR3 is given with its conserved first and last residue. Fields, in order: D gene, J gene, clone size, V gene, CDR3 protein, CDR3 DNA. D genes are given only for firm matches. Rows may omit the clone size; those that give it use once, few, many or a size class.

d_gene: TRBD2; j_gene: TRBJ2-1; abundance: .; v_gene: TRBV4-3; CDR3aa: CASSQLLAGATYNEQFF; CDR3nt: TGCGCCAGCAGCCAATTACTAGCGGGGGCTACTTACAATGAGCAGTTCTTC
d_gene: TRBD1; j_gene: TRBJ2-7; abundance: .; v_gene: TRBV19; CDR3aa: CASSTSGTGYEQYF; CDR3nt: TGTGCCAGTAGCACCTCCGGGACAGGCTACGAGCAGTACTTC
d_gene: .; j_gene: TRBJ2-7; abundance: few; v_gene: TRBV29-1; CDR3aa: CSVYGTYEQYF; CDR3nt: TGCAGCGTTTATGGCACCTACGAGCAGTACTTC
d_gene: .; j_gene: TRBJ2-1; abundance: once; v_gene: TRBV9; CDR3aa: CASSVGSIHYNEQFF; CDR3nt: TGTGCCAGCAGCGTAGGAAGCATCCACTACAATGAGCAGTTCTTC
d_gene: .; j_gene: TRBJ2-7; abundance: .; v_gene: TRBV5-1; CDR3aa: CASSVGSQGLYEQYF; CDR3nt: TGCGCCAGCAGCGTTGGGAGTCAGGGCCTCTACGAGCAGTACTTC
d_gene: .; j_gene: TRBJ1-5; abundance: .; v_gene: TRBV4-3; CDR3aa: CASSQQRNQPQHF; CDR3nt: TGCGCCAGCAGCCAACAGCGGAATCAGCCCCAGCATTTT
d_gene: .; j_gene: TRBJ1-2; abundance: .; v_gene: TRBV6-5; CDR3aa: CASRPGRAANYGYTF; CDR3nt: TGTGCCAGCAGACCCGGACGGGCAGCAAACTATGGCTACACCTTC
d_gene: .; j_gene: TRBJ1-2; abundance: .; v_gene: TRBV6-6; CDR3aa: CASSYRPGINYGYTF; CDR3nt: TGTGCCAGCAGTTACCGACCAGGAATTAACTATGGCTACACCTTC
d_gene: .; j_gene: TRBJ1-1; abundance: .; v_gene: TRBV2; CDR3aa: CASSGQKNTEAFF; CDR3nt: TGTGCCAGCAGCGGACAGAAAAACACTGAAGCTTTCTTT
d_gene: .; j_gene: TRBJ2-1; abundance: .; v_gene: TRBV7-8; CDR3aa: CASSLDRYNEQFF; CDR3nt: TGTGCCAGCAGCTTAGACCGATACAATGAGCAGTTCTTC
d_gene: .; j_gene: TRBJ2-7; abundance: .; v_gene: TRBV9; CDR3aa: CASSETPGSSYEQYF; CDR3nt: TGTGCCAGCAGCGAGACCCCGGGGTCGTCCTACGAGCAGTACTTC
d_gene: TRBD2; j_gene: TRBJ2-5; abundance: .; v_gene: TRBV10-3; CDR3aa: CASGGGSGETQYF; CDR3nt: TGTGCCTCCGGGGGGGGGAGCGGCGAGACCCAGTACTTC
d_gene: .; j_gene: TRBJ2-7; abundance: .; v_gene: TRBV27; CDR3aa: CASSSNRVHEQYF; CDR3nt: TGTGCCAGCAGTAGTAACAGGGTACACGAGCAGTACTTC
d_gene: .; j_gene: TRBJ2-3; abundance: .; v_gene: TRBV28; CDR3aa: CASSPRDFSDTQYF; CDR3nt: TGTGCCAGCAGCCCCCGGGACTTCTCAGATACGCAGTATTTT
d_gene: TRBD1; j_gene: TRBJ2-1; abundance: .; v_gene: TRBV4-2; CDR3aa: CASSQAEGANEQFF; CDR3nt: TGTGCCAGCAGCCAAGCAGAGGGGGCTAATGAGCAGTTCTTC
d_gene: .; j_gene: TRBJ2-7; abundance: .; v_gene: TRBV5-1; CDR3aa: CASSLTVPGPYEQYF; CDR3nt: TGCGCCAGCAGCTTAACAGTACCGGGCCCCTACGAGCAGTACTTC
d_gene: TRBD1; j_gene: TRBJ1-6; abundance: .; v_gene: TRBV4-3; CDR3aa: CASSSQAPQDRDRDNSPLHF; CDR3nt: TGCGCCAGCAGCTCACAAGCCCCTCAAGACAGGGACCGGGATAATTCACCCCTCCACTTT
d_gene: .; j_gene: TRBJ1-1; abundance: .; v_gene: TRBV19; CDR3aa: CASRDTTNTEAFF; CDR3nt: TGTGCCAGTAGGGACACTACGAACACTGAAGCTTTCTTT
d_gene: .; j_gene: TRBJ1-5; abundance: .; v_gene: TRBV23-1; CDR3aa: CASSPTQGSNQPQHF; CDR3nt: TGCGCCAGCAGTCCGACCCAGGGCTCCAATCAGCCCCAGCATTTT
d_gene: .; j_gene: TRBJ1-1; abundance: .; v_gene: TRBV2; CDR3aa: CASSLRSEAFF; CDR3nt: TGTGCCAGCAGCCTTCGCAGTGAAGCTTTCTTT
d_gene: .; j_gene: TRBJ1-2; abundance: .; v_gene: TRBV14; CDR3aa: CASSPRGGSQRTLYGYTF; CDR3nt: TGTGCCAGCAGCCCGCGGGGCGGTTCGCAGCGGACCCTCTATGGCTACACCTTC
d_gene: .; j_gene: TRBJ2-5; abundance: .; v_gene: TRBV6-4; CDR3aa: CASSDVPGEGTQYF; CDR3nt: TGTGCCAGCAGTGACGTTCCCGGGGAAGGAACCCAGTACTTC
d_gene: TRBD1; j_gene: TRBJ2-1; abundance: .; v_gene: TRBV15; CDR3aa: CATRGEAQGAVNEQFF; CDR3nt: TGTGCCACCAGGGGGGAGGCACAGGGGGCGGTAAATGAGCAGTTCTTC
d_gene: .; j_gene: TRBJ1-3; abundance: .; v_gene: TRBV16; CDR3aa: CASSQGRGSGNTIYF; CDR3nt: TGTGCCAGCAGCCAAGGTCGGGGGTCCGGAAACACCATATATTTT